Shown below are 25 T cell receptor beta chains from a single sample sequenced in a study of identical twins. TCRdb processed the 5' RACE reads anew with MiXCR; each CDR3 protein has one entry. The sample holds about 810,000 distinct CDR3 sequences; roughly an eighth are singletons and the top ten take 1.5% to 2%. This sample also belongs to another study, concerning yellow fever vaccine responses in identical twins.

The sequencing input was PBMCs. The origin of the receptors is a woman younger than 35 in good health.

In this sample, this clonotype turned up a few times. The chain joins TRBV18 to TRBJ2-1, with TRBD2 as a possible D gene (5 bases). The germline CDR1 and CDR2 sequences are KGHSH and LQKENI. This CDR3 has 15 residues. The V gene lost 4 bases and the J gene lost 6 bases, with 16 bases spanning the gap. CDR3 in DNA: TGTGCCAGCTCACGCGCTGCCGTCGAGGGCAATGAGCAGTTCTTC. Its translation: CASSRAAVEGNEQFF.

The V and J genes are TRBV11-1 and TRBJ1-6; D possibly corresponds to TRBD1 (5 bases). V lost 2 bases to trimming and J lost 5 bases, with 19 bases between them. Germline values: CDR1 SGHAT, CDR2 FQDESV (reference sequence). The CDR3 is 18 amino acids. In nucleotides, the CDR3 is TGTGCCAGCAGCTTATCTCAGGGAAAGTGGTGGGATAATTCACCCCTCCACTTT. It specifies CASSLSQGKWWDNSPLHF.

The chain recombines TRBV10-3 with TRBJ2-3, with 14 bases aligning to TRBD2. The germline gives CDR1 ENHRY, CDR2 SYGVKD. V was pared by 6 bases and J by 1 base, with 3 bases of the junction left unmatched. The CDR3 totals 16 residues. CDR3 nucleotides: TGTGCCATCAGAGAGGGACTAGCGGGGGGCACAGATACGCAGTATTTT. This encodes CAIREGLAGGTDTQYF.

V is TRBV5-1 and J is TRBJ2-3, with TRBD2 matching 9 bases. The CDR3 consists of 17 residues. V lost 3 bases to trimming and J lost 2 bases; unmatched junction nucleotides: 10. CDR1 and CDR2 (germline): SGHRS, YFSETQ. The CDR3: CASSSEGLAVITDTQYF. The CDR3, as DNA: TGCGCCAGCAGCTCGGAGGGACTAGCAGTAATCACAGATACGCAGTATTTT.

The gene calls are TRBV5-1 and TRBJ1-1; D unclear. V was trimmed by 6 bases and J by 4 bases, leaving 13 bases between them. Germline-derived CDR1 and CDR2 are SGHRS and YFSETQ. CDR3 length equals 13 residues. CDR3 bases: TGCGCCAGCATGGGGAGGTTGGGCACTGAAGCTTTCTTT. Translating gives CASMGRLGTEAFF.

The rearrangement uses TRBV7-6 and TRBJ2-2; D remains ambiguous. The CDR3 consists of 16 residues. The V and J ends lost 0 bases and 3 bases respectively, with 11 bases between them. The germline CDR1 and CDR2 sequences are SGHVS and FNYEAQ. The CDR3 DNA reads TGTGCCAGCAGCTTAGCTCGGGCCTCCTACACCGGGGAGCTGTTTTTT. As protein: CASSLARASYTGELFF.

The gene calls are TRBV3-1 and TRBJ2-3; 7 bases fit TRBD1. Germline CDR1 LGHDT, CDR2 YNNKEL (reference sequence). The J segment lost 2 bases and the V segment lost 4 bases, leaving 9 bases of the junction unmatched. The CDR3 runs to 16 residues. The CDR3 protein is CASSPTGTDYTDTQYF. The CDR3 DNA sequence: TGTGCCAGCAGCCCTACCGGGACAGACTACACAGATACGCAGTATTTT.

The chain recombines TRBV6-2 or TRBV6-3 with TRBJ2-1, with D perhaps given as TRBD1 or TRBD2 (5 bases each). Germline V gene data show CDR1 as MNHEY and CDR2 as SVGEGT. The CDR3 contains 13 residues. V lost 8 bases, J lost 6 bases, and 14 bases lay in between. The CDR3, as DNA: TGTGCCAGCGGACCGACAGCGGTCAATGAGCAGTTCTTC. Amino acid sequence: CASGPTAVNEQFF.

The chain employs TRBV3-1 and TRBJ2-5; no definite D call. The CDR3 runs to 14 residues. Germline CDR1 reads LGHDT; CDR2 reads YNNKEL (reference sequence). Trimming stripped 1 base from V and 0 bases from J, with 6 bases between. This CDR3 reads CASSQGPYQETQYF. DNA for the CDR3: TGTGCCAGCAGCCAAGGACCATACCAAGAGACCCAGTACTTC.

This clonotype occurred a few times. The chain employs TRBV28 and TRBJ2-1, with 12 bases matching TRBD1. The V gene end was trimmed by 3 bases and the J gene end by 7 bases; junction bases not matched to a gene: 4. The CDR3 consists of 15 residues. Germline CDR1 MDHEN, CDR2 SYDVKM. The CDR3, as DNA: TGTGCCAGCAGTTTTGGGACAGGGGGCAAGAATGAGCAGTTCTTC. Residues: CASSFGTGGKNEQFF.

CDR3 nucleotide sequence: TGTGCCAGCAGTTATGGGACTAGCGGGAGGTCCTCCTACAATGAGCAGTTCTTC. Its protein product is CASSYGTSGRSSYNEQFF. The chain has TRBV6-2 or TRBV6-3 and TRBJ2-1; 15 nucleotides align to TRBD2. V shed 3 bases and J 0 bases; nucleotides not matched to a gene: 3. This CDR3 is built from 18 residues. Germline loops: CDR1 MNHEY, CDR2 SVGEGT.

This clonotype was seen a few times. The chain couples TRBV12-3 or TRBV12-4 to TRBJ2-2; D might be TRBD1 or TRBD2, each matching 5 bases. The germline V and J ends were trimmed by 6 bases and 6 bases, with 14 bases remaining between them. This CDR3 spans 14 amino acids. This CDR3 reads CASRTGTGSGELFF. In nucleotides, the CDR3 is TGTGCCAGCAGAACGGGGACGGGGTCCGGGGAGCTGTTTTTT.

V gene TRBV6-5 combines with J gene TRBJ2-1, with 12 bases fitting TRBD2. Trimming cost V 4 bases and J 15 bases; bases outside gene matches: 10. From germline, CDR1 is MNHEY and CDR2 SVGAGI. CDR3 length equals 14 residues. The CDR3 here is CASSSTSGGHMWFF. The DNA for the CDR3 is TGTGCCAGCAGTTCGACTAGCGGGGGCCATATGTGGTTCTTC.

V usage is TRBV2 and J usage is TRBJ1-5; D unresolved. This CDR3 spans 13 amino acids. V gave up 3 bases and J gave up 5 bases, with 8 bases separating them. Germline V lookup: CDR1 SNHLY, CDR2 FYNNEI. CDR3 DNA sequence: TGTGCCAGCAGTGAGTTTGCGGATCAGCCCCAGCATTTT. This gives the protein CASSEFADQPQHF.

This clonotype was detected only a few times. The V gene is TRBV20-1, the J gene TRBJ2-7, with D perhaps matching TRBD2 (5 bases). Trimming left V 4 bases short and J 6 bases short, with 22 bases between. The CDR3 totals 15 residues. CDR1 is DFQATT and CDR2 is SNEGSKA in the germline V gene (reference sequence). The CDR3 is CSATPPFRGLGEQYV. CDR3 nucleotide sequence: TGCAGTGCTACCCCCCCTTTTCGGGGTTTGGGCGAGCAGTACGTC.

This clonotype was found once. V and J are TRBV5-1 and TRBJ2-1; D is possibly TRBD1 (6 bases). Trimming pared 2 bases from V and 6 bases from J, leaving 15 bases between. The germline V gene encodes CDR1 SGHRS and CDR2 YFSETQ. This CDR3 comprises 15 residues. The CDR3 coding sequence is TGCGCCAGCAGCTTCACCAGGGGTCCTGTCAATGAGCAGTTCTTC. This gives the protein CASSFTRGPVNEQFF.

The chain carries TRBV7-9 and TRBJ2-7; TRBD1 might be the D (6 bases). Germline assignment: CDR1 SEHNR and CDR2 FQNEAQ (reference sequence). The ends were cut back, 4 bases at V and 0 bases at J, with 13 bases in the middle. This CDR3 is built from 15 residues. CDR3 sequence: CASSSPGQDSYEQYF. The DNA of the CDR3 is TGTGCCAGCAGCTCGCCGGGACAAGACTCCTACGAGCAGTACTTC.

The genes are TRBV20-1 and TRBJ2-1; no definite D call. There are 10 residues in the CDR3. V was clipped by 6 bases and J by 8 bases, with 8 bases between them. Germline V gene sequence: CDR1 DFQATT, CDR2 SNEGSKA (reference sequence). The CDR3 DNA reads TGCAGTGCGCGAGTTGATGAGCAGTTCTTC. Translating gives CSARVDEQFF.

Written as DNA, the CDR3 is TGTGCCAGCAGCTTGGGGCAGGTTGAGCAGTTCTTC. Its translation is CASSLGQVEQFF. The chain links TRBV5-6 to TRBJ2-1; the D is unclear. The CDR3 length is 12 residues. The germline CDR1 and CDR2 sequences are SGHDT and YYEEEE. The V end was cut by 0 bases, the J end by 9 bases, with 7 bases between.

This clonotype was detected ten times or more. This chain links TRBV20-1 with TRBJ1-6, with D hard to call. V was shortened by 5 bases and J by 0 bases, with 5 bases between the two germline ends. CDR1 is DFQATT and CDR2 is SNEGSKA in the germline V gene (reference sequence). This CDR3 region has 13 residues. The CDR3 spells CSAPRSYNSPLHF. CDR3 bases: TGCAGTGCTCCGCGCTCCTATAATTCACCCCTCCACTTT.

This clonotype was picked up many times. CDR3 residues: CASSTGTGAGNTIYF. In DNA form, the CDR3 reads TGCGCCAGCAGCACCGGGACAGGGGCTGGAAACACCATATATTTT. The chain uses TRBV5-1 and TRBJ1-3, with 10 bases identical to TRBD1. V lost 4 bases to trimming and J lost 2 bases; unmatched junction nucleotides: 3. Germline values: CDR1 SGHRS, CDR2 YFSETQ. The CDR3 covers 15 residues. Full variable domain (outside the CDR3, taken from reference TRBV5-1 and TRBJ1-3): KAGVTQTPRYLIKTRGQQVTLSCSPISGHRSVSWYQQTPGQGLQFLFEYFSETQRNKGNFPGRFSGRQFSNSRSEMNVSTLELGDSALYLCASSTGTGAGNTIYFGEGSWLTVV.

This rearrangement joins TRBV3-1 to TRBJ2-2; D may correspond to TRBD1 or TRBD2 (5 bases each). The germline V gene encodes CDR1 LGHDT and CDR2 YNNKEL (reference sequence). V was pared by 4 bases and J by 3 bases, with 24 bases between. The CDR3 is 19 amino acids. CDR3 DNA: TGTGCCAGCAGCCTAAACGGCCGCGAGGGACCAAGGGACACCGGGGAGCTGTTTTTT. It yields the protein CASSLNGREGPRDTGELFF.

The chain links TRBV29-1 to TRBJ2-6; 8 nucleotides match TRBD2. The ends lost 4 bases at V and 0 bases at J; junction bases unmatched: 8. The CDR3 extends over 17 amino acids. The germline gives CDR1 SQVTM, CDR2 ANQGSEA. CDR3 DNA: TGCAGCGTTGTCCCGGGAGGGGCTAACTCTGGGGCCAACGTCCTGACTTTC. It yields the protein CSVVPGGANSGANVLTF.

The chain recombines TRBV4-2 with TRBJ2-7; maybe TRBD2 (6 bases). Trimming took 0 bases from V and 0 from J, leaving 18 bases between them. Germline values: CDR1 LGHNA, CDR2 YNFKEQ. The CDR3 sequence is 18 residues long. CDR3 amino acids: CASSQEGAGPGDSYEQYF. The DNA of the CDR3 is TGTGCCAGCAGCCAAGAAGGTGCGGGGCCGGGGGACTCCTACGAGCAGTACTTC.

The sample holds many counts of this clonotype. In DNA, the CDR3 is TGTGCCAGCAGTTTAAGGGTCTCGGGTGAAAAACTGTTTTTT. Encoded protein: CASSLRVSGEKLFF. The genes are TRBV12-3 or TRBV12-4 and TRBJ1-4; no clear D gene. Trimming stripped 2 bases from V and 7 bases from J, with 11 bases between. CDR3 length: 14 amino acids.